The clone carrying this T cell receptor beta chain was observed at least ten times. Antigen specificity is unknown. This record comes from a study of T-cell memory formation after mild COVID-19. Overall study findings and caveats: Unconfirmed was the SARS-CoV-2 specificity of second-wave clones that peaked on day 37.

Trimming shortened V by 7 bases and J by 2 bases, and 15 bases separated the two germline ends. Germline-derived CDR1 and CDR2 are MNHEY and SVGAGI. This CDR3 is built from 14 residues. TCRdb ran MiXCR on the 5' RACE reads and lists one entry per CDR3 protein. In the table there are more than 200,000 distinct CDR3 sequences, roughly 17% of which are singletons. The material sequenced was PBMCs or a T cell subset sorted from them (not recorded which). The V call is TRBV6-5, the J call TRBJ2-7; tentative D call: TRBD1 (6 bases). The origin of this receptor is a man between 18 and 29 years old who had mild COVID-19 (a few samples of this study predate the infection). Cell type and time point are not known. CDR3: CASNTGHPAYEQYF. CDR3 nucleotides: TGTGCCAGCAATACGGGACACCCAGCCTACGAGCAGTACTTC.